The clone carrying this T cell receptor beta chain was counted a single time. Its antigen is as yet unknown. The germline V and J ends were trimmed by 5 bases and 10 bases, with 8 bases remaining between them. The CDR3 runs to 11 residues. Germline V gene data show CDR1 as KGHSH and CDR2 as LQKENI. Sequenced by immunoSEQ multiplex PCR; TCRdb stores in-frame clones only, minus some. There are 25,000 to 35,000 clones in the sample; around 80% occur only once, and around 16% lies in the top ten. This sample is drawn from a study of T cells in localized non-small cell lung cancer. Study findings and constraints: Higher blood T cell density went with longer overall survival. Compared with tumor, uninvolved adjacent lung displayed greater T cell clonality, ranking highest overall.

The TCR sequence derives from a male donor older than 55 with stage III squamous cell lung carcinoma. The V call is TRBV18, the J call TRBJ1-4; tentatively, D is TRBD1 (5 bases). The sequencing used peripheral blood, collected before any cancer treatment. CDR3 amino acids: CASSNRGKLFF. The CDR3 DNA sequence: TGTGCCAGCTCAAATAGGGGAAAACTGTTTTTT.